This TCR beta chain comes out of a study of regulatory T cells in long-lasting Graves disease. This clonotype was observed at least ten times. Arm-PCR of CDR3 regions and iRepertoire HTBI primers were the basis on which TCR beta libraries were built. TCRdb recomputed calls from the multiplex PCR reads with MiXCR, one row per CDR3 protein. The sample shows about 210,000 distinct CDR3 sequences, around 19% of them seen only once. Stated time point: newly diagnosed GD, antithyroid drugs for less than 3 months. PBMCs were the source of the RNA used for TCR sequencing. Enrollment of patients was through an endocrinology department in Xi'an, China. This CDR3 has 14 amino acids. The V end was cut by 8 bases, the J end by 2 bases, with 16 bases between. CDR1 and CDR2 from the germline V gene are MNHNS and SASEGT. These data also featured in a second study, about T cells in Graves' hyperthyroidism and ophthalmopathy. That study reports: Blood also contained most expanded thyroid clonotypes above 0.001.

The rearrangement links TRBV6-1 to TRBJ2-7, with D possibly matching TRBD2 (7 bases). Here the sequenced sample was peripheral blood mononuclear cells (PBMCs), taken at new diagnosis, from a patient treated with antithyroid drugs. The clonotype originates from a woman aged 25 to 39 with Graves disease. The CDR3 DNA sequence: TGTGCCAGCGGGAGCACAGGGAGGGCCTACGAGCAGTACTTC. Protein sequence: CASGSTGRAYEQYF.